Here is one T cell receptor beta chain with its context. Clinical history reported by participants formed the basis on which cohorts were assigned. Trimming removed 5 bases from V and 1 base from J, with 11 bases in between. The CDR3 is 15 residues long. The germline CDR1 and CDR2 sequences are SGHVS and FQNEAQ. This sample stems from a study of blood T cell repertoires in COVID-19. Study background: The United States, Italy and Spain were the sources of the acute and convalescent COVID-19 samples. PBMCs, B-cell-depleted T cells, or T cells provided the cDNA or gDNA that made up the material.

Sequencing was performed with immunoSEQ multiplex PCR; in TCRdb, only in-frame clones are kept and a portion is missing. Seen here are about 82,000 clones, 75% to 90% observed once, and the top ten hold more than 0.9%. V gene TRBV7-8 combines with J gene TRBJ2-2; D perhaps matches TRBD1 (6 bases). This clonotype was obtained from a woman aged 45-60 years with acute COVID-19. The sample was PBMCs or T cells enriched from blood (not recorded which). The CDR3 DNA is TGTGCCAGCAGCCCGTCGGGACAGAACACCGGGGAGCTGTTTTTT. Protein: CASSPSGQNTGELFF.